This TCR beta chain was captured in a study of long-term antiretroviral therapy in people with HIV. This CDR3 contains 18 residues. Germline values: CDR1 SGDLS, CDR2 YYNGEE. V shed 5 bases, J shed 8 bases, and the junction held 22 bases outside the gene matches. A v3.0 immunoSEQ assay was performed at survey level. The protocol was immunoSEQ multiplex PCR, while the TCRdb copy is restricted to in-frame clones and leaves out a portion. This sample has under 50,000 clones, with around 88% found just once. The chain links TRBV9 to TRBJ2-1; 7 bases fit TRBD2. Here the sequenced sample was unsorted PBMCs, taken just before starting antiretroviral therapy. This receptor was obtained from a woman under 30 with HIV. As DNA, the CDR3 is TGTGCCAGCAGTCACCCTAGGGTGCGGGCGGGAGACAGCGATGAGCAGTTCTTC. As protein: CASSHPRVRAGDSDEQFF.